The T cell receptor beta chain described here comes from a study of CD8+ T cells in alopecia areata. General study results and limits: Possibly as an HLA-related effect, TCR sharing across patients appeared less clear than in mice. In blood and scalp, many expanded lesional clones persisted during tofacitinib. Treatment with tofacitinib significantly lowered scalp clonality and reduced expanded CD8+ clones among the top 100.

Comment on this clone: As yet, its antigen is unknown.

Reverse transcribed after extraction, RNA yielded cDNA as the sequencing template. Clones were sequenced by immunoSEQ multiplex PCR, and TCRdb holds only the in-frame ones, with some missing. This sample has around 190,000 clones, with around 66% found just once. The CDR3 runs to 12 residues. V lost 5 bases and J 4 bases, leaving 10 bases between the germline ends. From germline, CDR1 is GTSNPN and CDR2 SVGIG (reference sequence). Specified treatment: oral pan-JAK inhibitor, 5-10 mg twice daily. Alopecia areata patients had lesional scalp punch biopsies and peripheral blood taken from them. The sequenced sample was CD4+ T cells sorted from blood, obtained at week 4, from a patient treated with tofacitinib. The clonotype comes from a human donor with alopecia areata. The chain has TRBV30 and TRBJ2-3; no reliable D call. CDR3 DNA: TGTGCCTGGTCAGGCCCCGCAGATACGCAGTATTTT. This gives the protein CAWSGPADTQYF.